The next 29 T cell receptor beta chains were all read from a single sample in a study of CD4 T cells in relation to SARS-CoV-2 and coronaviruses (dated by TCRdb to the early 2020s). CD4+ T cells from unexposed donors were collected before the COVID-19 pandemic (2011-2018). After less than 13 days of culture, CD4+ T cells were isolated with the EasySep CD4+ T cell isolation kit. Libraries were built with the immunoSEQ multiplex PCR assay. The table was pulled from immuneACCESS by TCRdb, which kept in-frame rearrangements only. Such tables lose some clones; where checked, under half of the loss comes from unresolved V genes, and the rest has no known cause. A total of around 26,000 clones appear in this sample, about three quarters of them only once. Of the sample, just over 20% is held by the ten largest clones. These receptors have no known antigen. Source material: CD4+ T cells from PBMCs, cultured in vitro. All receptors come from a human donor in good health.

The chain's CDR3 is CASSRRKSSYNEQFF. CDR3 bases: TGTGCCAGCAGCCGGCGAAAATCCTCCTACAATGAGCAGTTCTTC. V usage is TRBV7-9 and J usage is TRBJ2-1; D is ambiguous. Trimming took off 5 bases at V and 0 bases at J, with 11 bases between the two ends. The CDR3 length is 15 residues. Germline V gene sequence: CDR1 SEHNR, CDR2 FQNEAQ (reference sequence).

The rearrangement links TRBV18 to TRBJ2-7; 7 nucleotides agree with TRBD1. The germline V gene has CDR1 KGHSH and CDR2 LQKENI. The CDR3 has 13 residues. The V gene end was trimmed by 5 bases and the J gene end by 6 bases; junction bases not matched to a gene: 7. The CDR3 DNA follows: TGTGCCAGCTCAGCCGGACAGGACGGCGAGCAGTACTTC. Its translation is CASSAGQDGEQYF.

The chain recombines TRBV2 with TRBJ2-3, with 7 positions matching TRBD2. The CDR3 sequence is 16 residues long. J lost 1 base, V lost 6 bases, and 10 bases had no gene match. CDR1 is SNHLY, CDR2 FYNNEI, per germline. The CDR3 DNA reads as TGTGCCAGCAGGGGAGGGACCCACCAGGGCACAGATACGCAGTATTTT. This encodes CASRGGTHQGTDTQYF.

This chain's CDR3 is CASSVTTDTQYF. CDR3 DNA sequence: TGTGCCAGCAGTGTAACCACAGATACGCAGTATTTT. The rearrangement joins TRBV7-9 to TRBJ2-3, with D unclear. The CDR3 sequence is 12 residues long. Per the germline V gene, CDR1 is SEHNR and CDR2 is FQNEAQ (reference sequence). V was clipped by 6 bases and J by 2 bases, with 6 bases between them.

J is TRBJ2-5 and V is TRBV14, with unresolved D. The CDR3 is 13 residues long. The germline CDR1 and CDR2 sequences are SGHDN and FVKESK. Trimming stripped 1 base from V and 3 bases from J, with 6 bases between. This CDR3 reads CASSQVPEETQYF. As DNA, the CDR3 is TGTGCCAGCAGCCAAGTTCCCGAAGAGACCCAGTACTTC.

Here the CDR3 reads CASSLGPQPRNEQFF. The DNA for the CDR3 is TGTGCCAGCAGCTTGGGACCGCAGCCGCGCAATGAGCAGTTCTTC. The chain employs TRBV5-6 and TRBJ2-1; D not resolved. The V end lost 0 bases, the J end lost 6 bases, and 13 bases lay between the germline ends. Germline assignment: CDR1 SGHDT and CDR2 YYEEEE. The CDR3 is 15 amino acids.

J is TRBJ2-7 and V is TRBV5-5; D uncertain. CDR3 length: 14 residues. Trimming shortened V by 2 bases and J by 6 bases, and 15 bases separated the two germline ends. Germline CDR1 is SGHKS and CDR2 is YYEKEE (reference sequence). The CDR3: CASSFHRAPAEQYF. DNA for the CDR3: TGTGCCAGCAGCTTTCATCGGGCGCCAGCCGAGCAGTACTTC.

V gene TRBV7-9 combines with J gene TRBJ1-1, with unresolved D. The V gene's germline CDR1 is SEHNR and CDR2 FQNEAQ (reference sequence). This CDR3 has 12 amino acids. V was cut by 3 bases and J by 0 bases, with 2 bases left in between. CDR3 coding DNA: TGTGCCAGCAGCTTCGTGAACACTGAAGCTTTCTTT. Protein product: CASSFVNTEAFF.

V and J are TRBV7-2 and TRBJ1-2; D ambiguous. Per the germline V gene, CDR1 is SGHTA and CDR2 is FQGNSA. CDR3 size: 14 residues. Trimming cost V 1 base and J 8 bases, with 14 bases left between them. The CDR3 loop is CASSLGSGRFGYTF. The CDR3 nucleotides are TGTGCCAGCAGCTTAGGCAGTGGAAGGTTCGGCTACACCTTC.

The rearrangement uses TRBV7-2 and TRBJ2-3; D remains unclear. The V and J ends lost 1 base and 4 bases respectively, with 6 bases between them. The length of the CDR3 is 13 residues. Germline V lookup: CDR1 SGHTA, CDR2 FQGNSA. The CDR3 DNA is TGTGCCAGCAGCTTAGGACCAGCAGATACGCAGTATTTT. This codes for CASSLGPADTQYF.

The chain uses TRBV11-2 and TRBJ1-2; the D is unclear. Germline V gene sequence: CDR1 SGHAT, CDR2 FQNNGV. This CDR3 has 14 residues. V lost 1 base to trimming and J lost 3 bases, with 9 bases between them. This CDR3 is CASSLGGNDYGYTF. The CDR3 DNA reads as TGTGCCAGCAGCTTAGGAGGGAATGACTATGGCTACACCTTC.

The chain has TRBV7-2 and TRBJ2-1; D ambiguous. V gave up 0 bases and J gave up 2 bases, with 2 bases separating them. The germline CDR1 and CDR2 sequences are SGHTA and FQGNSA. The CDR3 is made up of 13 amino acids. The CDR3 is CASSLAAYNEQFF. DNA for the CDR3: TGTGCCAGCAGCTTAGCAGCCTACAATGAGCAGTTCTTC.

This clone was picked up one time. The gene calls are TRBV5-5 and TRBJ1-4, with a weak D call TRBD1 (5 bases). V lost 0 bases and J lost 13, with 16 bases in between. The germline gives CDR1 SGHKS, CDR2 YYEKEE (reference sequence). The CDR3 length is 14 residues. The CDR3 coding sequence is TGTGCCAGCAGCTTGGACGGGGGACCGGGGGGACTGTTTTTT. Its translation is CASSLDGGPGGLFF.

In its sample, this clone was seen once. This rearrangement joins TRBV5-6 to TRBJ2-1; D is uncertain. CDR3 length: 13 amino acids. Trimming left V 5 bases short and J 1 base short, with 7 bases between. CDR1 and CDR2 from the germline V gene are SGHDT and YYEEEE. The chain's CDR3 is CASSYLSYNEQFF. DNA for the CDR3: TGTGCCAGCAGTTATCTATCCTACAATGAGCAGTTCTTC. Looking up the rest from reference TRBV5-6 and TRBJ2-1 gives the full variable domain: DAGVTQSPTHLIKTRGQQVTLRCSPKSGHDTVSWYQQALGQGPQFIFQYYEEEERQRGNFPDRFSGHQFPNYSSELNVNALLLGDSALYLCASSYLSYNEQFFGPGTRLTVL.

The J gene is TRBJ2-1, the V gene TRBV7-3, with 10 bases fitting TRBD2. The CDR3 runs to 15 residues. Losses at the gene ends were 6 bases for V and 5 bases for J; bases not matched to a gene: 7. Germline lookup yields CDR1 SGHTA and CDR2 FQGTGA. The CDR3 bases are TGTGCCAGCAGTAGCTCGGGACTAGCGCACAATGAGCAGTTCTTC. Protein sequence: CASSSSGLAHNEQFF.

This rearrangement joins TRBV5-6 to TRBJ2-5, with no clear D. Per germline, CDR1 SGHDT and CDR2 YYEEEE. Trimming stripped 0 bases from V and 3 bases from J, with 12 bases between. This CDR3 spans 15 amino acids. The CDR3 loop is CASSLVSVLEETQYF. The DNA for the CDR3 is TGTGCCAGCAGCTTGGTTTCGGTCTTGGAAGAGACCCAGTACTTC.

The chain uses TRBV4-3 and TRBJ2-5; 8 bases are a match to TRBD2. This CDR3 region has 16 residues. J was trimmed by 4 bases and V by 0 bases; bases with no gene match: 7. Germline CDR1 LGHNA, CDR2 YSLEER. CDR3 sequence (DNA): TGCGCCAGCAGCCAAGATCCGGCGGGAGGCGGAGAGACCCAGTACTTC. The encoded protein is CASSQDPAGGGETQYF.

The chain joins TRBV7-3 to TRBJ2-3; D possibly corresponds to TRBD2 (5 bases). This CDR3 is built from 15 residues. The germline CDR1 and CDR2 sequences are SGHTA and FQGTGA. The V gene lost 5 bases and the J gene lost 4 bases, with 16 bases spanning the gap. CDR3 residues: CASSPDGKTADTQYF. CDR3 bases: TGTGCCAGCAGCCCGGACGGGAAAACGGCAGATACGCAGTATTTT.

This clone was picked up one time. The gene calls are TRBV19 and TRBJ1-5, with D tentatively TRBD1 (6 bases). The CDR3 sequence is 14 residues long. Germline V gene sequence: CDR1 LNHDA, CDR2 SQIVND (reference sequence). Trimming cost V 1 base and J 4 bases, with 8 bases left between them. The DNA for the CDR3 is TGTGCCAGTAGTATAGCGGGACAAAATCAGCCCCAGCATTTT. Translating gives CASSIAGQNQPQHF.

The chain couples TRBV4-3 to TRBJ1-2; 12 positions match TRBD1. There are 15 residues in the CDR3. The V segment lost 4 bases and the J segment 8 bases; nucleotides outside the gene matches: 8. Germline-derived CDR1 and CDR2 are LGHNA and YSLEER. CDR3 sequence: CASSREGQGARGYTF. For the CDR3, the DNA is TGCGCCAGCAGCCGAGAGGGACAGGGGGCGCGGGGCTACACCTTC.

This clone has more than one count but fewer than ten. The chain joins TRBV27 to TRBJ2-2; D is undetermined. The germline V gene has CDR1 MNHEY and CDR2 SMNVEV (reference sequence). The CDR3 length is 15 residues. V was clipped by 6 bases and J by 5 bases, with 16 bases between them. The CDR3: CASSQRVVGTGELFF. CDR3 nucleotide sequence: TGTGCCAGCAGCCAGCGAGTGGTAGGGACCGGGGAGCTGTTTTTT.

V gene TRBV9 combines with J gene TRBJ2-1; 8 bases agree with TRBD2. Germline CDR1 reads SGDLS; CDR2 reads YYNGEE. Unmatched junction bases numbered 4, after V lost 2 bases and J lost 3 bases. This CDR3 contains 15 residues. This CDR3 reads CASSVTGTSYNEQFF. CDR3 sequence (DNA): TGTGCCAGCAGCGTTACCGGGACTAGCTACAATGAGCAGTTCTTC.

The J gene is TRBJ1-4, the V gene TRBV15; 10 nucleotides align to TRBD1. Germline V gene sequence: CDR1 LNHNV, CDR2 YYDKDF (reference sequence). The CDR3 spans 14 residues. Trimming removed 5 bases from V and 10 bases from J; junction bases left unmatched: 7. The CDR3 nucleotides are TGTGCCACCAGCTCAGACAGGGGGCTCGGAAAACTGTTTTTT. It is translated as CATSSDRGLGKLFF.

The chain links TRBV2 to TRBJ2-3, with D perhaps matching TRBD1 (6 bases). CDR1 SNHLY and CDR2 FYNNEI come from the germline V gene. The CDR3 loop spans 13 amino acids. The V end was cut by 0 bases, the J end by 8 bases, with 9 bases between. The CDR3 coding sequence is TGTGCCAGCAGTGAAGCCCCAGGGGTTACGCAGTATTTT. Translating it yields CASSEAPGVTQYF.

The chain carries TRBV7-2 and TRBJ1-5, with D uncertain. From germline, CDR1 is SGHTA and CDR2 FQGNSA. Between the trimmed V and J ends, which lost 5 bases and 4 bases, there was a span of 9 bases. This CDR3 is 13 amino acids long. The CDR3 nucleotides read TGTGCCAGCAGCAACAGAGTAAATCAGCCCCAGCATTTT. It is translated as CASSNRVNQPQHF.

This clone was seen only a few times. This chain joins TRBV9 and TRBJ2-1, with 9 bases matching TRBD2. Per germline, CDR1 SGDLS and CDR2 YYNGEE. The J segment lost 9 bases and the V segment lost 0 bases, leaving 4 bases of the junction unmatched. This CDR3 region has 14 residues. CDR3 residues: CASSVGGTSTEQFF. The CDR3 bases are TGTGCCAGCAGCGTAGGAGGGACTAGCACTGAGCAGTTCTTC.

This chain connects TRBV11-1 to TRBJ1-2; D may be TRBD1 (6 bases). There are 19 residues in the CDR3. Trimming removed 0 bases at V and 0 bases at J, with 20 bases between. Germline V CDR1 and CDR2: SGHAT, FQDESV (reference sequence). The CDR3 DNA reads as TGTGCCAGCAGCTTAGCGCTCGGGACACCGGACTCCCCTAACTATGGCTACACCTTC. Amino acid sequence: CASSLALGTPDSPNYGYTF.

This clone showed up just a few times. V and J are TRBV6-5 and TRBJ2-7, with D perhaps TRBD2 (7 bases). The CDR3 is 15 residues long. Germline V gene lookup returns CDR1 MNHEY and CDR2 SVGAGI. The V end was cut by 7 bases, the J end by 6 bases, with 22 bases between. This CDR3 reads CASNLMRGGFGEQYF. DNA of the CDR3: TGTGCCAGCAATCTCATGAGGGGGGGCTTCGGCGAGCAGTACTTC.

The chain uses TRBV11-2 and TRBJ2-7; TRBD2 matches at 8 bases. V trimming: 5 bases; J trimming: 7 bases; junction bases outside the gene matches: 16. This CDR3 has 16 residues. Per germline, CDR1 SGHAT and CDR2 FQNNGV. DNA of the CDR3: TGTGCCAGCAGCCCCCGCGGACAAGCGGGAGAAATTGAGCAGTACTTC. Translation: CASSPRGQAGEIEQYF.